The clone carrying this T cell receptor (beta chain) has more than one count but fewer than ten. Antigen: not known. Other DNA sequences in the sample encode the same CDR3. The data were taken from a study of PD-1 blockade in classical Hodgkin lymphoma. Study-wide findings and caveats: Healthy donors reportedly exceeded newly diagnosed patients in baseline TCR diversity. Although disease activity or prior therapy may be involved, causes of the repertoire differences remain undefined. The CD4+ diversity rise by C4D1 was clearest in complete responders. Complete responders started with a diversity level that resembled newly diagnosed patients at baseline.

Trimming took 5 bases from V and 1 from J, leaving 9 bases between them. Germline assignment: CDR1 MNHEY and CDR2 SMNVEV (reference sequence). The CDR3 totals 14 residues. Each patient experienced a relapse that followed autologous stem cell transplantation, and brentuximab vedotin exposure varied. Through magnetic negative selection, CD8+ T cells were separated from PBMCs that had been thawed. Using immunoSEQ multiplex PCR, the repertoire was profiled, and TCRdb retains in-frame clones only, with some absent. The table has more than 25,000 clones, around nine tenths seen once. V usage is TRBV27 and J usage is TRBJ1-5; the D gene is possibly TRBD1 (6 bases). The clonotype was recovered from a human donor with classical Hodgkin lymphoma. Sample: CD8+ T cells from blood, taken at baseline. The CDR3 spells CASSHRDSNQPQHF. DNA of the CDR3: TGTGCCAGCAGTCACAGGGACAGCAATCAGCCCCAGCATTTT.